These T cell receptor beta chains were read from a single sample in a study of blood T cells in healthy people across ages. Each CDR3 protein is one row after TCRdb ran MiXCR on the 5' RACE reads. The sample records 1.5 million to 2 million distinct CDR3 sequences, roughly 52% being singletons. Sequenced material: blood. These TCRs come from a woman between 35 and 50 years old in good health. Each CDR3 is given with its conserved first and last residue. The D gene is left open where the match is weak. Only some rows state a clone size, as once, few, many or a class for expanded clones.

>.|TRBJ2-3|few|TRBV6-5
TGTGCCAGCAGTTACGGATATGAGGCAGATACTCAGTATTTT
CASSYGYEADTQYF
>TRBD1|TRBJ2-7|.|TRBV6-6
TGTGCCAGTGGGGATGGTGGGACAGGGGTTTTCGAGCAGTACTTC
CASGDGGTGVFEQYF
>.|TRBJ2-7|many|TRBV27
TGTGCCAGCAGTCTCCGGGTCGGTGAGCAGTACTTC
CASSLRVGEQYF
>TRBD1|TRBJ1-6|.|TRBV6-2/TRBV6-3
TGTGCCAGCAGCTCCCCCGGGACAGGCCGAAAAAATTCACCCCTCCACTTT
CASSSPGTGRKNSPLHF
>.|TRBJ2-1|.|TRBV3-1
TGTGCCAGCAGCCTTTGGGGCAGGGACTACAATGAGCAGTTCTTC
CASSLWGRDYNEQFF
>TRBD1|TRBJ2-3|.|TRBV6-6
TGTGCCAGCAGTTCGTACACAGGGGGCCCAGATACGCAGTATTTT
CASSSYTGGPDTQYF
>TRBD2|TRBJ2-1|few|TRBV6-4
TGTGCCAGCCATAGCGGGGGGGCGTCTAATGAGCAGTTCTTC
CASHSGGASNEQFF
>TRBD1|TRBJ2-6|few|TRBV2
TGTGCCAGCAGTGGACAGGGAGTCTCTGGGGCCAACGTCCTGACTTTC
CASSGQGVSGANVLTF
>TRBD1|TRBJ2-5|.|TRBV6-5
TGTGCCAGCAGTTACTCGGACAGGGGAAAGACCCAGTACTTC
CASSYSDRGKTQYF
>TRBD1|TRBJ2-5|.|TRBV15
TGTGCCACCAGCAGATCCGACAGGGTGAAAGAGACCCAGTACTTC
CATSRSDRVKETQYF
>TRBD2|TRBJ2-1|once|TRBV27
TGTGCCAGCAGTCACGTCCCCGGGACTAGCAATGAGCAGTTCTTC
CASSHVPGTSNEQFF
>TRBD1|TRBJ1-2|few|TRBV20-1
TGCAGTGCGCGGAAACCGGGACAGGGGCTGCATGGCTACACCTTC
CSARKPGQGLHGYTF
>.|TRBJ2-7|many|TRBV5-1
TGCGCCAGCAGCTTGGTTGCCGGATACTACGAGCAGTACTTC
CASSLVAGYYEQYF
>.|TRBJ1-2|.|TRBV28
TGTGCCAGCAGCCTGCCTATGGAGGGATATGGCTACACCTTC
CASSLPMEGYGYTF
>.|TRBJ2-3|.|TRBV18
TGTGCCAGCTCTCCCCCCTCGCTCACAGATACGCAGTATTTT
CASSPPSLTDTQYF
>.|TRBJ2-1|.|TRBV20-1
TGCAGTGCTTTTACAGGGGGGGTAGGGGATGAGCAGTTCTTC
CSAFTGGVGDEQFF
>.|TRBJ1-2|many|TRBV28
TGTGCATCCAACGAGCCTTTTCTCTATGGCTACACCTTC
CASNEPFLYGYTF
>.|TRBJ2-3|.|TRBV12-3/TRBV12-4
TGTGCCAGCACTCCCGGACGGGGGTCAGATACGCAGTATTTT
CASTPGRGSDTQYF
>TRBD2|TRBJ2-5|.|TRBV6-1
TGTGCCAGCGGAGCGGGGGGGCTCCAAGAGACCCAGTACTTC
CASGAGGLQETQYF
>.|TRBJ2-3|.|TRBV6-2/TRBV6-3
TGTGCCATCCAGGGGGGCCCTAGCACAGATACGCAGTATTTT
CAIQGGPSTDTQYF
>TRBD2|TRBJ2-1|.|TRBV4-3
TGCGCCAGCAGCCAAGATTCGTGGGGAGCGGGGGGGTTTACAAGTGACAATGAGCAGTTCTTC
CASSQDSWGAGGFTSDNEQFF
>.|TRBJ2-3|.|TRBV4-3
TGCGCCAGCAGCCAAGATTTGGGGAGCGGGACAGATACGCAGTATTTT
CASSQDLGSGTDTQYF
>.|TRBJ1-2|.|TRBV20-1
TGCAGTGCTAGCTCTGACAGGTCTAACTATGGCTACACCTTC
CSASSDRSNYGYTF
>.|TRBJ2-3|few|TRBV9
TGTGCCAGCAGCACCAGCGGTGGGGTTAGCACAGATACGCAGTATTTT
CASSTSGGVSTDTQYF
>TRBD2|TRBJ2-4|few|TRBV6-2/TRBV6-3
TGTGCCAGCAGAGAACTAGCGGGGCTAAACATTCAGTACTTC
CASRELAGLNIQYF
>TRBD2|TRBJ2-1|.|TRBV11-2
TGTGCCAGCAGCTCAGCTAGCGGGGGATTTCAGTTCTTC
CASSSASGGFQFF
>TRBD2|TRBJ2-5|few|TRBV6-5
TGTGCCAGCAGGCTAGCGGGAGGGGTGGAGACCCAGTACTTC
CASRLAGGVETQYF
>TRBD1|TRBJ1-1|.|TRBV7-3
TGTGCCAGCAGCCAGGGGGGAGGGATGAACACTGAAGCTTTCTTT
CASSQGGGMNTEAFF
>TRBD1|TRBJ2-5|.|TRBV6-5
TGTGCCAGCAGAACCGGAGGGACAGGGGGCCTGGAGACCCAGTACTTC
CASRTGGTGGLETQYF
>.|TRBJ2-5|.|TRBV20-1
TGCAGTGCTAGAGATCCCGGGGGATCCACACAAGAGACCCAGTACTTC
CSARDPGGSTQETQYF
>.|TRBJ1-2|.|TRBV24-1
TGTGCCACCAGTCTTATAGGACAAGGTTATGGCTACACCTTC
CATSLIGQGYGYTF
>.|TRBJ1-1|.|TRBV27
TGTGCCAGCAGAGTTGGAGGGCGGCTGAACACTGAAGCTTTCTTT
CASRVGGRLNTEAFF
>TRBD1|TRBJ2-7|.|TRBV20-1
TGCAGTGCTACCCCGGGTCAGGGGGCTTACGAGCAGTACTTC
CSATPGQGAYEQYF
>.|TRBJ1-2|.|TRBV5-1
TGCGCCAGCAGCCACGGGGGCCCTACCGGCTATGGCTACACCTTC
CASSHGGPTGYGYTF
>.|TRBJ2-1|few|TRBV9
TGTGCCAGCAGCGTAGAAGGAGGTCAGGCTGAGCAGTTCTTC
CASSVEGGQAEQFF
>TRBD2|TRBJ2-5|.|TRBV11-3
TGTGCCAGCAGCCCAGGGACTAGCGGGGGTGATCAAGAGACCCAGTACTTC
CASSPGTSGGDQETQYF
>TRBD1|TRBJ2-1|.|TRBV20-1
TGCAGTGCTCAGGACAGGTTCAGCGAGCAGTTCTTC
CSAQDRFSEQFF
>.|TRBJ1-2|.|TRBV18
TGTGCCAGCTCACCAAATGAAAGAAATGGCTACACCTTC
CASSPNERNGYTF
>.|TRBJ1-2|.|TRBV27
TGTGCCAGCAGTTTGGACGCTGGTCTCTACTATGGCTACACCTTC
CASSLDAGLYYGYTF
>TRBD1|TRBJ1-6|.|TRBV4-1
TGCGCCAGCGACCAGGGGGCGGGGAATTCACCCCTCCACTTT
CASDQGAGNSPLHF
>TRBD1|TRBJ2-3|few|TRBV6-1
TGTGCCAGCAGTGAAGTAGGGACAGGACCCACAGATACGCAGTATTTT
CASSEVGTGPTDTQYF
>.|TRBJ1-4|few|TRBV7-2
TGTGCCAGCAGCTTAGGGGGTCCTGATGAAAAACTGTTTTTT
CASSLGGPDEKLFF
>.|TRBJ1-2|few|TRBV4-3
TGCGCCAGCAGCCAAGAATGGGGTAACTATGGCTACACCTTC
CASSQEWGNYGYTF
>.|TRBJ2-3|.|TRBV29-1
TGCAGCGTTGAATCGACTGACGGCACAGATACGCAGTATTTT
CSVESTDGTDTQYF
>.|TRBJ1-1|.|TRBV13
TGTGCCAGCAGCCTGAACCACCGCCGCCAGGGTGGCACTGAAGCTTTCTTT
CASSLNHRRQGGTEAFF
>.|TRBJ2-5|.|TRBV4-3
TGCGCCAGCAGCCAGTACCAGGGTCCCGGAGAGACCCAGTACTTC
CASSQYQGPGETQYF
>.|TRBJ1-6|.|TRBV7-2
TGTGCCAGCAGCCAAGACAGGATCGGGTCACCCCTCCACTTT
CASSQDRIGSPLHF
>TRBD2|TRBJ2-3|.|TRBV7-2
TGTGCCAGCAGCGATAGCGGGGGGCGGGCAGATACGCAGTATTTT
CASSDSGGRADTQYF
>.|TRBJ2-3|.|TRBV10-1
TGCGCCAGCAGTGAATGGTCCGACAGTCCGGGTACGCAGTATTTT
CASSEWSDSPGTQYF
>.|TRBJ2-1|.|TRBV5-1
TGCGCCAGCAGCAAGGTAGGGCAGGAAGACAATGAGCAGTTCTTC
CASSKVGQEDNEQFF
>.|TRBJ2-3|.|TRBV3-1
TGTGCCAGCAGCCAAATAGGGGGGCCGACAGATACGCAGTATTTT
CASSQIGGPTDTQYF
>TRBD1|TRBJ2-7|.|TRBV6-2/TRBV6-3
TGTGCCAGCAGTTGGGACAGGGGGATCTACGAGCAGTACTTC
CASSWDRGIYEQYF
>.|TRBJ2-5|few|TRBV6-5
TGTGCCAGCAGTTGGTCTTGGGTTTCCCAAGAGACCCAGTACTTC
CASSWSWVSQETQYF
>.|TRBJ1-4|.|TRBV29-1
TGCAGCGTTGAAAGTGGCGAGGACCTGGTCGGGGAAAAACTGTTTTTT
CSVESGEDLVGEKLFF
>.|TRBJ2-2|.|TRBV11-3
TGTGCCAGCAGCCCCACCAGGGTTGCCGGGGAGCTGTTTTTT
CASSPTRVAGELFF
>TRBD2|TRBJ2-3|few|TRBV2
TGTGCCAGCACCCAAGCGGGGGGGCCTGTGGCAGATACGCAGTATTTT
CASTQAGGPVADTQYF
>.|TRBJ2-5|.|TRBV7-2
TGTGCCAGCAGCCCCCCCCATGGGACCCAGTACTTC
CASSPPHGTQYF
>TRBD1|TRBJ2-1|few|TRBV5-1
TGCGCCAGCAGCTTGGGCCGGGACAGCATGGGAAGAAATGAGCAGTTCTTC
CASSLGRDSMGRNEQFF
>.|TRBJ2-1|once|TRBV9
TGTGCCAGCAGCTCGCCCCGGGACCACAATGAGCAGTTCTTC
CASSSPRDHNEQFF